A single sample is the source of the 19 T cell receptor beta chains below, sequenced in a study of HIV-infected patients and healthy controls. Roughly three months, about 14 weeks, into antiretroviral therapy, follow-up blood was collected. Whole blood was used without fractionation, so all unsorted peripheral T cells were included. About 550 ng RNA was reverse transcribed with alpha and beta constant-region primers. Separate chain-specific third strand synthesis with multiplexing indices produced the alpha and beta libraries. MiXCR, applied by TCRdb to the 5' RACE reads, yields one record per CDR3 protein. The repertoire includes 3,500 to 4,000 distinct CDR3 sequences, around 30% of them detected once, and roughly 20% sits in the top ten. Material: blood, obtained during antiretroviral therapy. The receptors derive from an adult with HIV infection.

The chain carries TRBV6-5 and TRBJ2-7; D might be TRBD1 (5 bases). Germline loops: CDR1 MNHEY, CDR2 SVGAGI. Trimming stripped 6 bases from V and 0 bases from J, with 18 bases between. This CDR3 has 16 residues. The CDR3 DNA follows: TGTGCCAGCAGCCCACAGGACATCCTGAGCTCCTACGAGCAGTACTTC. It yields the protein CASSPQDILSSYEQYF.

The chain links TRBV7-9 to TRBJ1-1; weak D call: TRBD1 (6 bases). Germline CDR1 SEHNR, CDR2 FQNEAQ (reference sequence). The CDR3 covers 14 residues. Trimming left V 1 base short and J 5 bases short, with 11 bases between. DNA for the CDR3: TGTGCCAGCAGCTTAGGAGGGGGATCAACTGAAGCTTTCTTT. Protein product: CASSLGGGSTEAFF.

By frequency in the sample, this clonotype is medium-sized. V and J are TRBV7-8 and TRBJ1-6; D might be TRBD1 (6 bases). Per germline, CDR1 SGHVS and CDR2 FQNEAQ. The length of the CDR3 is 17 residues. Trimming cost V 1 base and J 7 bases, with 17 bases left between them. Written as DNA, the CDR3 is TGTGCCAGCAGCTTAGGGTGGCGGGGGGGGCGGAATTCACCCCTCCACTTT. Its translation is CASSLGWRGGRNSPLHF.

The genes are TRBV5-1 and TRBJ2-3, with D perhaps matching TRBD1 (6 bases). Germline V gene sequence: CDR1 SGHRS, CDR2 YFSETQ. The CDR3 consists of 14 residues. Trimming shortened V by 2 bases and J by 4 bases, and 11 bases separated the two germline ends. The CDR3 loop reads CASSFEQGADTQYF. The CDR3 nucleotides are TGCGCCAGCAGCTTTGAACAGGGCGCAGATACGCAGTATTTT.

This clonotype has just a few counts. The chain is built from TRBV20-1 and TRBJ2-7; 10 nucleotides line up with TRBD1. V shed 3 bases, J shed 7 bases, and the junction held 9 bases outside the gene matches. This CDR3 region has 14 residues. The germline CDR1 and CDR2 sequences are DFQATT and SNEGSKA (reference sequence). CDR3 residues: CSARRRQGALEQYF. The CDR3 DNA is TGCAGTGCTAGGAGGAGACAGGGGGCGTTGGAGCAGTACTTC.

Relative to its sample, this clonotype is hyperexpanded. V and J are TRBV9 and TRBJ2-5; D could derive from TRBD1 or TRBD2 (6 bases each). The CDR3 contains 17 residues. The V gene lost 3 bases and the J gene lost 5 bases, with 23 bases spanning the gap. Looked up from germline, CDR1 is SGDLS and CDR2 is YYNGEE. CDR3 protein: CASSARRGGPVSETQYF. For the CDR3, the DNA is TGTGCCAGCAGCGCGAGGAGAGGGGGGCCGGTTTCGGAGACCCAGTACTTC. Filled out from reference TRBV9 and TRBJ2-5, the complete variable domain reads DSGVTQTPKHLITATGQRVTLRCSPRSGDLSVYWYQQSLDQGLQFLIQYYNGEERAKGNILERFSAQQFPDLHSELNLSSLELGDSALYFCASSARRGGPVSETQYFGPGTRLLVL.

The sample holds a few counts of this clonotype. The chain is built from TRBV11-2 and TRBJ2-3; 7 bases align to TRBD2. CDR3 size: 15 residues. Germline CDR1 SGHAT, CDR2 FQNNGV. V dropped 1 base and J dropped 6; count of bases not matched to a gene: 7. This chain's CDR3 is CASSLGGGSWDTQYF. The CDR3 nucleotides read TGTGCCAGCAGCTTAGGGGGGGGGTCCTGGGATACGCAGTATTTT.

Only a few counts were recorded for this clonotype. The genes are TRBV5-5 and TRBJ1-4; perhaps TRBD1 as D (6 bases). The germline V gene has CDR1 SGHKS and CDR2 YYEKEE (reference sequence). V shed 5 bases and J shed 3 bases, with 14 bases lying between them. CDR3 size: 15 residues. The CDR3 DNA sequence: TGTGCCAGCAGATTAGATTGGACAGCTAATGAAAAACTGTTTTTT. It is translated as CASRLDWTANEKLFF.

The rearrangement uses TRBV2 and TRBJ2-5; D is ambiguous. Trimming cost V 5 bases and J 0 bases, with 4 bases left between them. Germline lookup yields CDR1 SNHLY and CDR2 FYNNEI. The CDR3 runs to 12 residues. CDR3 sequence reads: CASSQYQETQYF. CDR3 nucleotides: TGTGCCAGCAGTCAGTACCAAGAGACCCAGTACTTC.

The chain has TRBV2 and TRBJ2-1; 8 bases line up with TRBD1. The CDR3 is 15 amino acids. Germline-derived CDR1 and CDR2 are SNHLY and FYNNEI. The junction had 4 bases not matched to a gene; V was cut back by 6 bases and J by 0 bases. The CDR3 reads CASRDGTGSYNEQFF. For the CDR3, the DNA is TGTGCCAGCAGAGACGGGACAGGCTCCTACAATGAGCAGTTCTTC.

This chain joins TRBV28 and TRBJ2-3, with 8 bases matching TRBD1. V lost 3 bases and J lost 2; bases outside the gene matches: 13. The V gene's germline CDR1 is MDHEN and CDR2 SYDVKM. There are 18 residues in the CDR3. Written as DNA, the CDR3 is TGTGCCAGCAGTTTCCCCCGGACAGGGTCCACTCCCACAGATACGCAGTATTTT. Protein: CASSFPRTGSTPTDTQYF. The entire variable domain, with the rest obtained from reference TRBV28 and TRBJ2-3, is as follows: DVKVTQSSRYLVKRTGEKVFLECVQDMDHENMFWYRQDPGLGLRLIYFSYDVKMKEKGDIPEGYSVSREKKERFSLILESASTNQTSMYLCASSFPRTGSTPTDTQYFGPGTRLTVL.

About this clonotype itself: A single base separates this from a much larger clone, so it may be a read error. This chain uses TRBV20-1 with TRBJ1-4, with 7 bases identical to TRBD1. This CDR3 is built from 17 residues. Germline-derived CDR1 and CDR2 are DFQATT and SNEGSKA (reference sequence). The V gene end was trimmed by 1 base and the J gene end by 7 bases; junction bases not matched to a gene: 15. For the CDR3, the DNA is TGCAGTGCTAGAGTGGGGACAGCGCTGGGATTGGGTGAAAAACTGTTTTTT. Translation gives CSARVGTALGLGEKLFF.

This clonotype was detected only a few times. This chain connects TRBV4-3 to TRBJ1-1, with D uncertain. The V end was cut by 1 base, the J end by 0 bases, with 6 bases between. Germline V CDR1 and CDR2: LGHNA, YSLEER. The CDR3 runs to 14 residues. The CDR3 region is CASSQATLNTEAFF. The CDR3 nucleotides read TGCGCCAGCAGCCAAGCGACCTTGAACACTGAAGCTTTCTTT.

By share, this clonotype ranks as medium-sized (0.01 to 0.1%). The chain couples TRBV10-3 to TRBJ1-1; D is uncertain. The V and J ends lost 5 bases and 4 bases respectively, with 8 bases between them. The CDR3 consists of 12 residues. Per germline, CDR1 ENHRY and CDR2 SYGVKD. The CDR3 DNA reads TGTGCCATCAGTCCCGGAGGCACTGAAGCTTTCTTT. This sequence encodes CAISPGGTEAFF.

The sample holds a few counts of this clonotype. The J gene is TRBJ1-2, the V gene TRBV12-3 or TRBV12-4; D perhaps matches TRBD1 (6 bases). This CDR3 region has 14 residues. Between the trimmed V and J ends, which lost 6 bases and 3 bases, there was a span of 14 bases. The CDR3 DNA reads TGTGCCAGCAGGCTACAGGGCGGTGACTATGGCTACACCTTC. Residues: CASRLQGGDYGYTF.

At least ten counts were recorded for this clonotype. CDR3 bases: TGTGCCAGCAGTTTTCGCGTCGGACTCGGATCACCCCTCCACTTT. Protein: CASSFRVGLGSPLHF. This chain uses TRBV12-3 or TRBV12-4 with TRBJ1-6; the D is unclear. Trimming removed 3 bases at V and 10 bases at J, with 16 bases between. The CDR3 length is 15 residues.

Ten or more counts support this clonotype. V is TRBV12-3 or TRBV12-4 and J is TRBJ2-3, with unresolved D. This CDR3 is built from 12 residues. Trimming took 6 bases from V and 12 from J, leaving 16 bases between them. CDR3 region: CASRGRAAIQYF. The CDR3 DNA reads TGTGCCAGCAGGGGTAGGGCAGCGATCCAGTATTTT.

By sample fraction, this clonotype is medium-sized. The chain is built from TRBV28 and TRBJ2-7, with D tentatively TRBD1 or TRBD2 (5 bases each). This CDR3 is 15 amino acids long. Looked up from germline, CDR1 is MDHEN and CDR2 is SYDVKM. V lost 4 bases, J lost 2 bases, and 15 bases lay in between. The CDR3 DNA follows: TGTGCCAGCAGTTCCCGAGGGGACCCCCCCTACGAGCAGTACTTC. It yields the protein CASSSRGDPPYEQYF.

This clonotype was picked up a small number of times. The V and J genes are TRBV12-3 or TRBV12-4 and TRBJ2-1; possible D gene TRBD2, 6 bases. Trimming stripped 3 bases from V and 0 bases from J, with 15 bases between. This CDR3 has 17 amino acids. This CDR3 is CASSFFPSASSYNEQFF. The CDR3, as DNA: TGTGCCAGCAGTTTTTTCCCTAGCGCCAGCTCCTACAATGAGCAGTTCTTC.